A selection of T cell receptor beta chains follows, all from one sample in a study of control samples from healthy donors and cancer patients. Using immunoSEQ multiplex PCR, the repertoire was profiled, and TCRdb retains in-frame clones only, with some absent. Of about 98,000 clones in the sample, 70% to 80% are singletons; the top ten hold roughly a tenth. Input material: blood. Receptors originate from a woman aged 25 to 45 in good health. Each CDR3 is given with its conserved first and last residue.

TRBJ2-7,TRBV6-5,CASRLSGMASYEQYF
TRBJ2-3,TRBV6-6,CASSHPFPTSGGDTSTDTQYF
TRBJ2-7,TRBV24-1,CATSDFDRSYEQYF
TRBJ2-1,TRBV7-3,CASSWSGQGYNEQFF
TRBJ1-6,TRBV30,CAWSVRTGGTQGSPLHF
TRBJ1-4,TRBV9,CASSAGPNDRKLFF
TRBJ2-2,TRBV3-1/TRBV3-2,CASSLRGGTDTGELFF
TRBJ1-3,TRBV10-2,CASSESLSGTLRDTIYF
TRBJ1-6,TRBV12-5,CASGPYSPLHF
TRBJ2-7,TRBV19,CASSNGGGSDEQYF
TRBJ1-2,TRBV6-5,CASRRGQNYGYTF
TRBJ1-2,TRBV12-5,CASGLGQGSHGYTF
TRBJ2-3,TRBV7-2,CASSKKGDTQYF
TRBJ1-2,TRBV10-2,CASSQDSYGYTF
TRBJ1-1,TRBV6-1,CASSEGQYEAFF
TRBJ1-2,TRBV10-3,CAASTGAYGYTF
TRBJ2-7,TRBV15,CATSRDPFNRENEQYF
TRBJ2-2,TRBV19,CASSYTGGRTGELFF
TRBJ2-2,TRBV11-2,CASSLGVTSGSNTGELFF
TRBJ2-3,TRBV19,CASSIHAGVSTDTQYF
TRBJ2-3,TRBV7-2,CASSPSGGRSTDTQYF
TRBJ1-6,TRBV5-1,CASSQTGQANSPLHF